These 26 T cell receptor beta chains originate from one sample sequenced in a study of memory CD4+ T cells and cytomegalovirus serostatus. Assay: immunoSEQ multiplex PCR; the TCRdb copy retains only in-frame clones and omits some. The table records about 53,000 clones, roughly 81% of them present only once. Single viable CD3+CD4+CD8-CD45RO+ cells were sorted as the memory CD4+ T cells. The sample taken for sequencing was memory CD4+ T cells from blood. Receptors originate from an adult in good health and CMV-seronegative.

The rearrangement uses TRBV18 and TRBJ2-7; TRBD1 matches at 10 bases. The CDR3 extends over 12 amino acids. Germline V gives CDR1 KGHSH, CDR2 LQKENI. The trim removed 6 bases at V and 12 bases at J, leaving 8 bases unmatched. CDR3 coding DNA: TGTGCCAGCTCTCTCGGGACAGGGGACAGGTACTTC. Translation: CASSLGTGDRYF.

This chain joins TRBV27 and TRBJ2-1; 8 bases agree with TRBD1. Germline V gives CDR1 MNHEY, CDR2 SMNVEV (reference sequence). Losses at the gene ends were 4 bases for V and 4 bases for J; bases not matched to a gene: 12. The CDR3 runs to 17 residues. For the CDR3, the DNA is TGTGCCAGCAGTTCTCTCGCCGGACAGGGTAATTACAATGAGCAGTTCTTC. The encoded protein is CASSSLAGQGNYNEQFF.

The genes are TRBV7-2 and TRBJ2-7; 7 bases are shared with TRBD2. The germline V gene encodes CDR1 SGHTA and CDR2 FQGNSA. J was trimmed by 0 bases and V by 5 bases; bases with no gene match: 10. The CDR3 is made up of 16 amino acids. The chain's CDR3 is CASSLSIAGSSYEQYF. CDR3 DNA: TGTGCCAGCAGCCTCTCAATAGCGGGTAGCTCCTACGAGCAGTACTTC. Full variable domain (outside the CDR3, taken from reference TRBV7-2 and TRBJ2-7): GAGVSQSPSNKVTEKGKDVELRCDPISGHTALYWYRQSLGQGLEFLIYFQGNSAPDKSGLPSDRFSAERTGGSVSTLTIQRTQQEDSAVYLCASSLSIAGSSYEQYFGPGTRLTVT.

J is TRBJ1-2 and V is TRBV28; no clear D. The CDR3 is made up of 12 amino acids. Trimming shortened V by 6 bases and J by 2 bases, and 7 bases separated the two germline ends. Germline V CDR1 and CDR2: MDHEN, SYDVKM. The chain's CDR3 is CASSTDNYGYTF. CDR3 nucleotides: TGTGCCAGCAGCACTGACAACTATGGCTACACCTTC.

The rearrangement joins TRBV11-3 to TRBJ2-1; D remains ambiguous. Germline V lookup: CDR1 SGHNT, CDR2 YENEEA. The CDR3 extends over 14 amino acids. V lost 5 bases to trimming and J lost 5 bases, with 13 bases between them. The CDR3 sequence is CASSNTAIDNEQFF. The CDR3 nucleotides read TGTGCCAGCAGCAACACAGCGATAGACAATGAGCAGTTCTTC.

The chain is built from TRBV29-1 and TRBJ1-2, with 10 bases fitting TRBD1. The germline CDR1 and CDR2 sequences are SQVTM and ANQGSEA. The length of the CDR3 is 15 residues. With V trimmed by 4 bases and J by 7 bases, 12 bases remained unmatched. CDR3 coding DNA: TGCAGCGTTGTAAAGTCCGGGACAGGGGTACCTGGCTACACCTTC. Protein product: CSVVKSGTGVPGYTF.

The rearrangement links TRBV27 to TRBJ1-5; the D gene is possibly TRBD1 (6 bases). The CDR3 runs to 15 residues. Germline assignment: CDR1 MNHEY and CDR2 SMNVEV (reference sequence). Trimming stripped 6 bases from V and 4 bases from J, with 16 bases between. The CDR3 reads CASSRTTDRNQPQHF. CDR3 nucleotide sequence: TGTGCCAGCAGCCGGACCACAGACAGGAATCAGCCCCAGCATTTT.

There are a few counts of this clone. Other DNA sequences from this sample encode an identical CDR3 as well. The genes are TRBV6-5 and TRBJ1-5, with a tentative D call TRBD1 (6 bases). V was clipped by 6 bases and J by 4 bases, with 10 bases between them. The CDR3 has 13 residues. CDR1 and CDR2 from the germline V gene are MNHEY and SVGAGI. The CDR3 loop is CASSGQQNQPQHF. CDR3 nucleotide sequence: TGTGCCAGCAGCGGACAGCAAAATCAGCCCCAGCATTTT.

V gene TRBV7-2 combines with J gene TRBJ1-1, with D perhaps TRBD1 (5 bases). The germline CDR1 and CDR2 sequences are SGHTA and FQGNSA. The CDR3 spans 14 residues. V lost 10 bases and J lost 5, with 20 bases in between. The chain's CDR3 is CATQPGRGWTEAFF. CDR3 sequence (DNA): TGTGCCACCCAACCAGGCCGGGGGTGGACTGAAGCTTTCTTT.

V gene TRBV4-1 combines with J gene TRBJ2-5; the D gene is possibly TRBD2 (5 bases). CDR1 is MGHRA, CDR2 YSYEKL, per germline. The CDR3 runs 14 residues. V shed 2 bases and J shed 4 bases, with 11 bases lying between them. CDR3 region: CASSQFGVGETQYF. The CDR3 nucleotides are TGCGCCAGCAGCCAATTCGGGGTGGGAGAGACCCAGTACTTC.

The CDR3 region is CASSSRQGANEQFF. CDR3 nucleotide sequence: TGTGCCAGCAGTTCGAGACAGGGGGCAAATGAGCAGTTCTTC. This chain joins TRBV28 and TRBJ2-1, with 10 bases identical to TRBD1. The length of the CDR3 is 14 residues. The germline V gene encodes CDR1 MDHEN and CDR2 SYDVKM. Trimming at V came to 4 bases and at J to 7 bases, leaving 4 bases not matched to a gene.

A few counts support this clone. The chain couples TRBV5-8 to TRBJ2-3; a weak D match, TRBD1 (5 bases). With 4 bases removed from V and 0 bases from J, the gap between germline ends came to 15 bases. Germline lookup yields CDR1 SGHTS and CDR2 YDEGEE. The CDR3 spans 16 residues. In DNA form, the CDR3 reads TGTGCCAGCAGCGACCACCAGGGAACTAGCACAGATACGCAGTATTTT. Residues: CASSDHQGTSTDTQYF.

The chain uses TRBV7-9 and TRBJ2-1; D is unclear. Germline V gene lookup returns CDR1 SEHNR and CDR2 FQNEAQ (reference sequence). The CDR3 is made up of 13 amino acids. V lost 3 bases to trimming and J lost 5 bases, with 8 bases between them. The CDR3: CASSFPQNNEQFF. In DNA, the CDR3 is TGTGCCAGCAGCTTTCCCCAAAACAATGAGCAGTTCTTC.

V usage is TRBV7-9 and J usage is TRBJ2-3; weak D call: TRBD2 (5 bases). Germline-derived CDR1 and CDR2 are SEHNR and FQNEAQ (reference sequence). The CDR3 extends over 15 amino acids. Trimming pared 1 base from V and 4 bases from J, leaving 12 bases between. The CDR3, as DNA: TGTGCCAGCAGCTTAGTAGGGAGCGGCGCAGATACGCAGTATTTT. Protein: CASSLVGSGADTQYF.

The chain joins TRBV7-9 to TRBJ1-2; no reliable D call. CDR1 and CDR2 from the germline V gene are SEHNR and FQNEAQ (reference sequence). This CDR3 has 13 amino acids. The V and J ends lost 5 bases and 6 bases respectively, with 13 bases between them. The CDR3 DNA is TGTGCCAGCAGCACCCAACAGATCGATGGCTACACCTTC. Translation gives CASSTQQIDGYTF.

The chain combines TRBV11-3 with TRBJ2-7; possibly TRBD1 or TRBD2 for D (6 bases each). This CDR3 contains 14 residues. The V end lost 1 base, the J end lost 5 bases, and 12 bases lay between the germline ends. CDR1 SGHNT and CDR2 YENEEA come from the germline V gene. The CDR3 sequence is CASSLGGDNHEQYF. The CDR3, as DNA: TGTGCCAGCAGCTTAGGGGGGGACAACCACGAGCAGTACTTC.

About this clone: This sample also contains other DNA sequences that code for the same CDR3. This rearrangement joins TRBV6-5 to TRBJ2-6; D is perhaps TRBD1 (6 bases). The CDR3 consists of 14 residues. V was shortened by 6 bases and J by 4 bases, with 10 bases between the two germline ends. From germline, CDR1 is MNHEY and CDR2 SVGAGI. The CDR3 reads CASRTGTGANVLTF. The CDR3 bases are TGTGCCAGCAGAACAGGGACCGGGGCCAACGTCCTGACTTTC.

In this sample, this clone turned up once. This chain uses TRBV5-6 with TRBJ1-1, with TRBD1 as a possible D gene (5 bases). The germline V gene encodes CDR1 SGHDT and CDR2 YYEEEE. CDR3 length equals 15 residues. Trimming left V 0 bases short and J 0 bases short, with 9 bases between. The CDR3 sequence: CASSLVGLLNTEAFF. The CDR3 DNA reads TGTGCCAGCAGCTTGGTGGGACTCCTGAACACTGAAGCTTTCTTT.

This CDR3 reads CAGRGENEKLFF. The CDR3 DNA is TGTGCCGGTCGGGGGGAAAATGAAAAACTGTTTTTT. The chain joins TRBV30 to TRBJ1-4, with a weak D call TRBD1 (5 bases). Germline values: CDR1 GTSNPN, CDR2 SVGIG (reference sequence). CDR3 length: 12 residues. Between the trimmed V and J ends, which lost 8 bases and 5 bases, there was a span of 12 bases.

As to this clone: Sequence at one end of the junction differs from germline and may be a read error. The chain couples TRBV6-5 to TRBJ1-2, with D maybe TRBD1 (5 bases). This CDR3 is 12 amino acids long. Germline CDR1 reads MNHEY; CDR2 reads SVGAGI. The CDR3 here is CASSANGPGRIF. The CDR3 DNA is TGTGCCAGCAGTGCCAATGGGCCGGGGCGTATCTTC.

This clone occurred a few times. J is TRBJ1-4 and V is TRBV6-1, with 8 positions matching TRBD1. V lost 5 bases and J lost 5; bases outside the gene matches: 7. CDR1 and CDR2 (germline): MNHNS, SASEGT. This CDR3 is built from 15 residues. The CDR3 DNA reads as TGTGCCAGCAGTCCTCAGACAGGGGAGAATGAAAAACTGTTTTTT. Residues: CASSPQTGENEKLFF.

This chain uses TRBV5-3 with TRBJ2-7; TRBD1 matches at 9 bases. TRBV5-3 is an open reading frame, and its role is uncertain. The CDR3 spans 15 residues. V was clipped by 4 bases and J by 1 base; unmatched bases: 6. This CDR3 reads CARSTGTGTSYEQYF. CDR3 in DNA: TGTGCCAGAAGCACCGGGACAGGGACGTCCTACGAGCAGTACTTC.

This clone was seen a few times. The rearrangement joins TRBV7-2 to TRBJ1-1; D gene uncertain. Germline V CDR1 and CDR2: SGHTA, FQGNSA. The CDR3 covers 12 residues. V shed 4 bases and J shed 6 bases, with 9 bases lying between them. The CDR3 sequence: CASSSRAPEAFF. The DNA of the CDR3 is TGTGCCAGCAGCTCACGGGCCCCTGAAGCTTTCTTT.

The chain employs TRBV5-1 and TRBJ2-7; D uncertain. The CDR3 is 14 residues long. Germline V gene lookup returns CDR1 SGHRS and CDR2 YFSETQ. V was clipped by 1 base and J by 2 bases, with 10 bases between them. The CDR3 coding sequence is TGCGCCAGCAGCTTGAAGGGTGTCGCCTACGAGCAGTACTTC. Translation gives CASSLKGVAYEQYF.

CDR3 region: CASRGAGELFF. Written as DNA, the CDR3 is TGTGCCAGTAGGGGAGCCGGGGAGCTGTTTTTT. The genes are TRBV19 and TRBJ2-2; tentative D call: TRBD2 (5 bases). This CDR3 has 11 residues. Germline-derived CDR1 and CDR2 are LNHDA and SQIVND (reference sequence). Trimming cost V 6 bases and J 6 bases, with 5 bases left between them.

This clone was seen only once. This CDR3 reads CASSPGAHTRSYEQYF. CDR3 DNA sequence: TGTGCCAGCTCACCAGGAGCGCATACGAGATCCTACGAGCAGTACTTC. This chain joins TRBV18 and TRBJ2-7; D uncertain. V was trimmed by 2 bases and J by 1 base, leaving 15 bases between them. This CDR3 region has 16 residues. The germline CDR1 and CDR2 sequences are KGHSH and LQKENI.